Listed below are T cell receptor beta chains from one sample, sequenced in a study of shared clonotypes between healthy human individuals. Here immunoSEQ multiplex PCR was the method, and the copy in TCRdb shows in-frame clones only, minus some. There are more than 1,200,000 clones in the sample; just under 99% occur only once, and under 0.45% lies in the top ten. Sample: naive CD4+ T cells sorted from blood. The receptors shown here come from a man aged 25 to 40 in good health. Both conserved end residues are part of each CDR3. D genes are given only for firm matches. Some rows have no size entry. The others give once, few or many, or a class for an expanded clone.

clone_size j_call d_call v_call cdr3_nt cdr3_aa
NA TRBJ2-3 NA TRBV9 TGTGCCAGCAGCGTAGGAAACACAGATACGCAGTATTTT CASSVGNTDTQYF
NA TRBJ2-1 TRBD1 TRBV18 TGTGCCAGCTCACCCTCCGCGGTGCGGACAGGGGTAAATGAGCAGTTCTTC CASSPSAVRTGVNEQFF
NA TRBJ1-4 NA TRBV7-9 TGTGCCAGCAGCTTAGACCAGGGGCCTAATGAAAAACTGTTTTTT CASSLDQGPNEKLFF
NA TRBJ2-7 NA TRBV6-1 TGTGCCAGCAGGGAACGACCCGGCGAGAGGCTCTACGAGCAGTACTTC CASRERPGERLYEQYF
NA TRBJ1-5 NA TRBV5-6 TGTGCCAGCAGCTGGGGGAGAAGCAATCAGCCCCAGCATTTT CASSWGRSNQPQHF
NA TRBJ2-3 NA TRBV14 TGTGCCAGCAGCCAACCCAGGGGCGCGGCAGATACGCAGTATTTT CASSQPRGAADTQYF
NA TRBJ2-3 NA TRBV11-2 TGTGCCAGCAGCTTTAGACAGACCACAGATACGCAGTATTTT CASSFRQTTDTQYF
NA TRBJ1-1 TRBD1 TRBV5-4 TGTGCCAGCAGCCCACCGGGACAGGGGGCGCCGAACACTGAAGCTTTCTTT CASSPPGQGAPNTEAFF
once TRBJ1-5 TRBD1 TRBV29-1 TGCGCCGCCGGGGACAGAGGAAATCAGCCCCAGCATTTT CAAGDRGNQPQHF
once TRBJ2-2 NA TRBV29-1 TGCAGCGTTGAGAGAACGGGAAGGACCGGGGAGCTGTTTTTT CSVERTGRTGELFF
NA TRBJ2-3 TRBD2 TRBV5-8 TGTGCCAGCAGCTTGACTGGGAGGGGCGCCTCAGATACGCAGTATTTT CASSLTGRGASDTQYF
NA TRBJ2-1 TRBD1 TRBV5-5 TGTGCCAGCAGCTTGGGAACAGGGGGAACCTACAATGAGCAGTTCTTC CASSLGTGGTYNEQFF
NA TRBJ2-1 NA TRBV6-4 TGTGCCAGCAGTGAGGACCGGTTGGCCAATGAGCAGTTCTTC CASSEDRLANEQFF
once TRBJ2-1 NA TRBV6-5 TGTGCCAGCAGGAGTTCCTCCTACAATGAGCAGTTCTTC CASRSSSYNEQFF
NA TRBJ2-3 TRBD1 TRBV5-1 TGCGCCAGCAGCGAAGGACAGGGGGCGGATACGCAGTATTTT CASSEGQGADTQYF
NA TRBJ2-7 TRBD2 TRBV27 TGTGCCAGCAGCTATAGCGGGAGGCACTACGAGCAGTACTTC CASSYSGRHYEQYF
NA TRBJ2-5 NA TRBV19 TGTGCCAGTAGTAGCAGACAGGTCCCAAGAGGGGAGACCCAGTACTTC CASSSRQVPRGETQYF
once TRBJ1-5 NA TRBV11-2 TGTGCCAGCAGCTCAAGACAGACTAATCAGCCCCAGCATTTT CASSSRQTNQPQHF